These T cell receptor beta chains were read from a single sample in a study of T cell responses to AZD1222 COVID-19 vaccine. TCRdb's copy holds only in-frame clones and misses some; the assay was immunoSEQ multiplex PCR. The data show some 170,000 clones, roughly 90% seen once. The specimen comprised peripheral blood, sampled 28 days after the second AZD1222 dose. Receptor source: an adult who received the AZD1222 COVID-19 vaccine. Each CDR3 is given with its conserved first and last residue. The order of the fields is CDR3 protein, CDR3 DNA, clone size, D gene, V gene, J gene. D genes are given only for firm matches. Clone size is given for some rows only: seen once, a few or many times, or a class if the clone is expanded.

CDR3 protein: CASSLDRGLRTEAFF; CDR3 DNA: TGTGCCAGCAGCTTAGACAGGGGTTTGAGGACTGAAGCTTTCTTT; clone size: -; D gene: -; V gene: TRBV11-2; J gene: TRBJ1-1
CDR3 protein: CASLQGEGYTF; CDR3 DNA: TGTGCCAGCTTACAGGGGGAAGGCTACACCTTC; clone size: few; D gene: TRBD1; V gene: TRBV2; J gene: TRBJ1-2
CDR3 protein: CASSRGEGTYGYTF; CDR3 DNA: TGTGCCAGCAGCCGTGGTGAAGGGACGTATGGCTACACCTTC; clone size: -; D gene: -; V gene: TRBV3-1/TRBV3-2; J gene: TRBJ1-2
CDR3 protein: CASSTPGINIQYF; CDR3 DNA: TGTGCCAGCAGCACCCCAGGAATAAACATTCAGTACTTC; clone size: -; D gene: -; V gene: TRBV9; J gene: TRBJ2-4
CDR3 protein: CASSRGPNEQYF; CDR3 DNA: TGTGCCAGCAGCCGGGGACCTAACGAGCAGTACTTC; clone size: -; D gene: -; V gene: TRBV14; J gene: TRBJ2-7
CDR3 protein: CASSFGGGNEQFF; CDR3 DNA: TGTGCCAGCAGCTTTGGTGGCGGGAATGAGCAGTTCTTC; clone size: -; D gene: -; V gene: TRBV7-9; J gene: TRBJ2-1
CDR3 protein: CASIISGRGLNQPQHF; CDR3 DNA: TGTGCCAGTATCATCTCCGGCAGGGGCCTCAATCAGCCCCAGCATTTT; clone size: -; D gene: -; V gene: TRBV19; J gene: TRBJ1-5
CDR3 protein: CASGIDRSSGNTIYF; CDR3 DNA: TGTGCCAGCGGTATTGACAGGTCCTCTGGAAACACCATATATTTT; clone size: once; D gene: -; V gene: TRBV6-5; J gene: TRBJ1-3
CDR3 protein: CASGPDTSNQPQHF; CDR3 DNA: TGTGCTAGTGGCCCCGACACTAGCAATCAGCCCCAGCATTTT; clone size: -; D gene: -; V gene: TRBV12-5; J gene: TRBJ1-5
CDR3 protein: CASSHRVWREGRGTGELFF; CDR3 DNA: TGCGCCAGCAGTCACCGGGTATGGCGGGAGGGCCGCGGCACCGGGGAGCTGTTTTTT; clone size: -; D gene: TRBD2; V gene: TRBV23-1; J gene: TRBJ2-2
CDR3 protein: CASSLIQGGYTF; CDR3 DNA: TGTGCCAGCAGTTTGATTCAGGGGGGCTACACCTTC; clone size: -; D gene: -; V gene: TRBV28; J gene: TRBJ1-2
CDR3 protein: CASNTFGGSTDTQYF; CDR3 DNA: TGTGCCAGCAACACCTTCGGGGGTAGCACAGATACGCAGTATTTT; clone size: once; D gene: -; V gene: TRBV7-9; J gene: TRBJ2-3
CDR3 protein: CASSLVFQETQYF; CDR3 DNA: TGCGCCAGCAGCTTGGTTTTCCAAGAGACCCAGTACTTC; clone size: -; D gene: -; V gene: TRBV5-1; J gene: TRBJ2-5
CDR3 protein: CASSLGVGGHSKLFF; CDR3 DNA: TGTGCCAGCAGCCTAGGGGTGGGGGGTCACAGTAAGCTGTTTTTT; clone size: -; D gene: -; V gene: TRBV6-5; J gene: TRBJ1-4
CDR3 protein: CASSVWSSYNEQFF; CDR3 DNA: TGTGCCAGCAGCGTTTGGAGCTCCTACAATGAGCAGTTCTTC; clone size: -; D gene: -; V gene: TRBV27; J gene: TRBJ2-1
CDR3 protein: CASRGPSDRVNSPLHF; CDR3 DNA: TGCGCCAGCAGGGGCCCCTCCGACAGGGTTAATTCACCCCTCCACTTT; clone size: -; D gene: TRBD1; V gene: TRBV10-1; J gene: TRBJ1-6
CDR3 protein: CASSQVGGGNTIYF; CDR3 DNA: TGTGCCAGCAGCCAAGTGGGCGGAGGAAACACCATATATTTT; clone size: -; D gene: -; V gene: TRBV3-1/TRBV3-2; J gene: TRBJ1-3
CDR3 protein: CASSPGLAGAYNEQFF; CDR3 DNA: TGTGCCAGTAGCCCGGGACTAGCGGGAGCTTACAATGAGCAGTTCTTC; clone size: -; D gene: TRBD2; V gene: TRBV19; J gene: TRBJ2-1
CDR3 protein: CASSLGLAGGQETQYF; CDR3 DNA: TGTGCCAGCAGCCTCGGACTAGCGGGAGGGCAAGAGACCCAGTACTTC; clone size: -; D gene: TRBD2; V gene: TRBV7-3; J gene: TRBJ2-5
CDR3 protein: CSVPGVNYGYTF; CDR3 DNA: TGCAGCGTTCCGGGAGTGAACTATGGCTACACCTTC; clone size: -; D gene: -; V gene: TRBV29-1; J gene: TRBJ1-2
CDR3 protein: CASSSPRSNTGELFF; CDR3 DNA: TGTGCCAGCAGCTCCCCCCGCTCAAACACCGGGGAGCTGTTTTTT; clone size: -; D gene: -; V gene: TRBV7-2; J gene: TRBJ2-2
CDR3 protein: CASSRGNNEKLFF; CDR3 DNA: TGTGCCAGCTCCCGGGGGAATAATGAAAAACTGTTTTTT; clone size: -; D gene: -; V gene: TRBV18; J gene: TRBJ1-4
CDR3 protein: CASSFRIRTSGRAVDEQFF; CDR3 DNA: TGTGCCAGCAGTTTTCGGATAAGGACTAGCGGGAGGGCCGTAGATGAGCAGTTCTTC; clone size: -; D gene: TRBD2; V gene: TRBV27; J gene: TRBJ2-1
CDR3 protein: CASSPGTGGNYGYTF; CDR3 DNA: TGTGCCAGTAGTCCCGGGACAGGGGGCAACTATGGCTACACCTTC; clone size: -; D gene: TRBD1; V gene: TRBV19; J gene: TRBJ1-2
CDR3 protein: CASSLYGGPRYSNQPQHF; CDR3 DNA: TGTGCCAGCAGTCTATACGGGGGACCGAGATATAGCAATCAGCCCCAGCATTTT; clone size: -; D gene: -; V gene: TRBV6-6; J gene: TRBJ1-5
CDR3 protein: CASSPGTGVVGTEAFF; CDR3 DNA: TGCGCCAGCAGCCCCGGGACAGGGGTTGTCGGCACTGAAGCTTTCTTT; clone size: -; D gene: TRBD1; V gene: TRBV10-2; J gene: TRBJ1-1
CDR3 protein: CASSLAAGASYEQYF; CDR3 DNA: TGTGCCAGCAGCTTAGCCGCCGGGGCGTCCTACGAGCAGTACTTC; clone size: -; D gene: -; V gene: TRBV7-9; J gene: TRBJ2-7
CDR3 protein: CASSGGPAGTGELFF; CDR3 DNA: TGTGCCAGTAGCGGGGGACCCGCAGGGACCGGGGAGCTGTTTTTT; clone size: -; D gene: -; V gene: TRBV19; J gene: TRBJ2-2
CDR3 protein: CASSEIGLAGYNEQFF; CDR3 DNA: TGCGCCAGCAGTGAGATAGGACTAGCGGGATACAATGAGCAGTTCTTC; clone size: -; D gene: TRBD2; V gene: TRBV10-2; J gene: TRBJ2-1
CDR3 protein: CASSFPDDYTF; CDR3 DNA: TGTGCCAGCAGCTTCCCAGATGACTACACCTTC; clone size: -; D gene: -; V gene: TRBV7-9; J gene: TRBJ1-2
CDR3 protein: CASSPPRRGYGYTF; CDR3 DNA: TGTGCCAGCAGCCCCCCGAGGAGGGGATATGGCTACACCTTC; clone size: -; D gene: -; V gene: TRBV7-2; J gene: TRBJ1-2
CDR3 protein: CASSLGQGVTSKNIQYF; CDR3 DNA: TGTGCCAGCAGCTTGGGACAGGGGGTTACGTCCAAAAACATTCAGTACTTC; clone size: -; D gene: TRBD1; V gene: TRBV7-9; J gene: TRBJ2-4